This is a list of T cell receptor beta chains from one sample in a study of cytomegalovirus exposure and HLA in healthy donors. Generated by immunoSEQ multiplex PCR, the TCRdb table keeps only in-frame clones and is missing some. The sample shows 200,000 to 300,000 clones, roughly 87% of them seen only once. The sample comprised PBMCs. Receptors originate from a man younger than 35 in good health and CMV-seropositive. CDR3s include the opening cysteine and the closing phenylalanine or tryptophan. D genes are given only for firm matches. Expanded clones get a size class; other rows say once, few or many, or leave the size out.

>TRBJ1-5|NA|NA|TRBV2
TGTGCCAGCAGTGAAGGTCCAGGGAATAGTCAGCCCCAGCATTTT
CASSEGPGNSQPQHF
>TRBJ2-1|NA|NA|TRBV27
TGTGCCAGCAGTTTACAGCCCCAACCCTACAATGAGCAGTTCTTC
CASSLQPQPYNEQFF
>TRBJ2-5|NA|NA|TRBV29-1
TGCAGCGCCGCCCCCATGCAAAGGGAGACCCAGTACTTC
CSAAPMQRETQYF
>TRBJ1-1|NA|once|TRBV14
TGTGCCAGCAGCCAACAAGGGAGGGGTCGCACTGAAGCTTTCTTT
CASSQQGRGRTEAFF
>TRBJ2-5|NA|NA|TRBV4-1
TGCGCCAGCAGCCAAGGAGAGTCGTTAGAGACCCAGTACTTC
CASSQGESLETQYF
>TRBJ2-1|TRBD1|NA|TRBV11-3
TGTGCCAGCAGCGTGGGACAGGGCAATGAGCAGTTCTTC
CASSVGQGNEQFF
>TRBJ2-1|TRBD2|NA|TRBV4-2
TGTGCCAGCAGCCAAGGGGCGGGAGGTCGCAATGAGCAGTTCTTC
CASSQGAGGRNEQFF
>TRBJ1-2|NA|NA|TRBV30
TGTGCCTGGAGTACCCCGACCGAGGAGAGCTATGGCTACACCTTC
CAWSTPTEESYGYTF
>TRBJ2-7|TRBD2|once|TRBV5-1
TGCGCCAGCAGCTTGGCCTGGGCTAGCGGGAGTTATCCTTCCTACGAGCAGTACTTC
CASSLAWASGSYPSYEQYF
>TRBJ2-7|TRBD1|NA|TRBV5-8
TGTGCCAGCAGCCCCCGGACAGGGGCCTACGAGCAGTACTTC
CASSPRTGAYEQYF
>TRBJ2-7|TRBD1|NA|TRBV7-2
TGTGCCAGCAGCCTAAGGGGGCTTTACGAGCAGTACTTC
CASSLRGLYEQYF
>TRBJ1-4|NA|NA|TRBV6-1
TGTGCCAGCAGTGTAGGGGGGCGTGAAAAACTGTTTTTT
CASSVGGREKLFF
>TRBJ1-3|NA|NA|TRBV4-1
TGCGCCAGCAGCCCCACCGGGACATACGGAAACACCATATATTTT
CASSPTGTYGNTIYF
>TRBJ1-3|NA|few|TRBV9
TGTGCCAGCAGCGCGAACTCTGGAAACACCATATATTTT
CASSANSGNTIYF
>TRBJ2-7|NA|NA|TRBV6-1
TGTGCCAGTTTTAACGAGCTCAGGGCCCCCTACGAGCAGTACTTC
CASFNELRAPYEQYF
>TRBJ1-1|TRBD1|NA|TRBV6-5
TGTGCCAGCAGTTACTCGATGACAGGGGGCTACACTGAAGCTTTCTTT
CASSYSMTGGYTEAFF
>TRBJ2-7|NA|NA|TRBV6-1
TGTGCCAGCAGTGAGGGGGCGGAGCAGTACTTC
CASSEGAEQYF